This T cell receptor (beta chain) was recovered during a study of PD-1 blockade in classical Hodgkin lymphoma. Findings of the study overall: The repertoire differences lack a defined cause, possibly disease activity or prior therapy. Partial responders and progressors had significantly lower baseline TCR diversity. While CD8+ TCR diversity did not rise significantly by C4D1, CD4+ TCR diversity did. Healthy donors were reported to have higher baseline TCR diversity than newly diagnosed patients.

Relapse after autologous stem cell transplantation occurred in every patient, and brentuximab vedotin exposure varied. This clone was recorded only once. No antigen is known for it. Assay used: immunoSEQ multiplex PCR; TCRdb lists only in-frame clones, some missing. This sample has around 40,000 clones; around 71% occur once, and the top ten carry less than 4%. This specimen consisted of peripheral blood mononuclear cells (PBMCs), obtained at baseline. The sequence was collected from a human donor with classical Hodgkin lymphoma.

CDR3 DNA: TGTGCCAGTAGTCGAGCAAAGGGAGGCTACGAGCAGTACTTC. As protein: CASSRAKGGYEQYF. V and J are TRBV19 and TRBJ2-7, with D possibly being TRBD2 (6 bases). Trimming took off 5 bases at V and 3 bases at J, with 14 bases between the two ends. Per the germline V gene, CDR1 is LNHDA and CDR2 is SQIVND (reference sequence). The CDR3 sequence is 14 residues long.